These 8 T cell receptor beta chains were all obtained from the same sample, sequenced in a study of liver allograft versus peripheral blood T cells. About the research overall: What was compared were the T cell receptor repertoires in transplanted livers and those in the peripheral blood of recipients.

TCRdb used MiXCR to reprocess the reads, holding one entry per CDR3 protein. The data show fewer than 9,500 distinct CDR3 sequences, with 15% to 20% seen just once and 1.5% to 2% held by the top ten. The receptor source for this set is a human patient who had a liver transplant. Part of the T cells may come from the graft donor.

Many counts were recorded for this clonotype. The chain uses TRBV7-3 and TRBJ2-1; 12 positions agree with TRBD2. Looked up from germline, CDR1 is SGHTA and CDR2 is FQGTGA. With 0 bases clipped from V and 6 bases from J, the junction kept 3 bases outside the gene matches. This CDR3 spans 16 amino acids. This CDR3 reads CASSLTRTSGVNEQFF. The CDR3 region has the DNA TGTGCCAGCAGCTTAACAAGGACTAGCGGGGTCAATGAGCAGTTCTTC.

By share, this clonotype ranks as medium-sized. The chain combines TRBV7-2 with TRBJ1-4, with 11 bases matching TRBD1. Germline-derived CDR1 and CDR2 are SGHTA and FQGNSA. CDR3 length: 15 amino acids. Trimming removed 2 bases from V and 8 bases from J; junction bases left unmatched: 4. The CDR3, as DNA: TGTGCCAGCAGCTTACTCGGGACAGGGGGGGAAAAACTGTTTTTT. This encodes CASSLLGTGGEKLFF.

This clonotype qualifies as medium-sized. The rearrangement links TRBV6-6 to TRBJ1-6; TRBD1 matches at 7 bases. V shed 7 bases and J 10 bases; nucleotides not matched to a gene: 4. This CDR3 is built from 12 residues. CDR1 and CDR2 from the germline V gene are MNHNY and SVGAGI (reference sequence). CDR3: CASTPGGSPLHF. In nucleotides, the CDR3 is TGTGCCAGCACCCCAGGGGGATCACCCCTCCACTTT.

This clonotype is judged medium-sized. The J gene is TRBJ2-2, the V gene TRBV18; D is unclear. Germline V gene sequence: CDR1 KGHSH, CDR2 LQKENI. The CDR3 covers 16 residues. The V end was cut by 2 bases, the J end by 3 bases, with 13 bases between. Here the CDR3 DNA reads TGTGCCAGCTCACCATATTCAGCGTGGGACACCGGGGAGCTGTTTTTT. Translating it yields CASSPYSAWDTGELFF.

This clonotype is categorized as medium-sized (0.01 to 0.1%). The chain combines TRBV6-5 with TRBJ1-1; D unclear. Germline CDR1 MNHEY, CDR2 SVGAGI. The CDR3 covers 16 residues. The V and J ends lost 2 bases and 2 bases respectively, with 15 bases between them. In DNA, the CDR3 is TGTGCCAGCAGTTACCTCGCCAGCTCACCTAACACTGAAGCTTTCTTT. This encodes CASSYLASSPNTEAFF.

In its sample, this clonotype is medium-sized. The CDR3 DNA sequence: TGTGCCACCAGGCCCAGTGTCACAGATACGCAGTATTTT. This translates into CATRPSVTDTQYF. This rearrangement joins TRBV15 to TRBJ2-3; no reliable D call. V gave up 6 bases and J gave up 2 bases, with 9 bases separating them. CDR3 length: 13 amino acids. Germline CDR1 is LNHNV and CDR2 is YYDKDF (reference sequence).

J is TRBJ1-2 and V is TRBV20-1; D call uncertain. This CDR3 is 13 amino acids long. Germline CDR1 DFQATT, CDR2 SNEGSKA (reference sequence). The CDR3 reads CSFPDPTRYGYTF. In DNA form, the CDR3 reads TGCAGCTTTCCGGACCCGACTCGTTATGGCTACACCTTC.

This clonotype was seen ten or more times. CDR3 loop: CASSLGTLYGYTF. DNA of the CDR3: TGTGCCAGCAGTCTGGGCACCCTCTATGGCTACACCTTC. The genes are TRBV6-1 and TRBJ1-2, with no clear D. Trimming left V 5 bases short and J 4 bases short, with 11 bases between. The CDR3 length is 13 residues. Germline V gene data show CDR1 as MNHNS and CDR2 as SASEGT.